A single sample gave rise to the 25 T cell receptor beta chains below, sequenced in a study of tumor-infiltrating lymphocytes in primary liver carcinoma. With a constant-region primer, TCR beta cDNA was made from about 0.55 ug of total RNA. ARM-PCR, slightly modified, supplied the TCR beta libraries through three nested multiplex PCR rounds. A C-beta reverse primer was combined with TRBV1-TRBV30 forward primers in the first two PCR rounds, and each round had 10 cycles. TCRdb passed the multiplex PCR reads through MiXCR, listing each CDR3 protein once. The sample contains around 120,000 distinct CDR3 sequences, around two thirds of which appear only once. From unsorted bulk tissue weighing about 20-32 mg, DNA and RNA were co-extracted. Source material: liver tumor tissue from sampling region 1. Subset of the sample: tumor region T1, superior pole. The source is a woman in her sixties with primary liver carcinoma and hepatitis B virus infection.

On this clonotype itself: A much larger clone differs by one base, so this may be a read error. The chain carries TRBV4-1 and TRBJ2-1; unclear D gene. The CDR3 is made up of 12 amino acids. Germline CDR1 reads MGHRA; CDR2 reads YSYEKL. The chain's CDR3 is CVSSHVRNEQFF. CDR3 nucleotide sequence: TGCGTCAGCAGCCATGTACGCAATGAGCAGTTCTTC.

Concerning this clonotype itself: The germline gene is not matched at one end of the junction; a read error may be the cause. The chain is built from TRBV11-2 and TRBJ2-3; 8 nucleotides align to TRBD2. From germline, CDR1 is SGHAT and CDR2 FQNNGV. This CDR3 is built from 18 residues. The CDR3, as DNA: TGTGCCTGCAGCTTCCGGACTAGCTGGTCCCTCTCCACAGATACGCAGTATTTT. Amino acid sequence: CACSFRTSWSLSTDTQYF.

On this clonotype: This may stem from a read error, because a much larger clone lies one nucleotide away. The rearrangement joins TRBV12-3 or TRBV12-4 to TRBJ2-7, with D perhaps matching TRBD2 (5 bases). The CDR3 is 13 amino acids. CDR3 loop: CAGSPARDYEQYF. The CDR3 DNA follows: TGTGCCGGCAGTCCCGCTCGGGACTACGAGCAGTACTTC.

This clonotype was seen ten or more times. CDR3 sequence reads: CASSPPWGRAGAKNIQYF. The CDR3 DNA follows: TGTGCCAGCAGTCCCCCCTGGGGGAGGGCCGGGGCCAAAAACATTCAGTACTTC. The chain uses TRBV28 and TRBJ2-4; 7 bases are a match to TRBD2. With 5 bases clipped from V and 1 base from J, the junction kept 14 bases outside the gene matches. CDR3 length: 18 amino acids. Looked up from germline, CDR1 is MDHEN and CDR2 is SYDVKM.

This clonotype was observed a few times. V and J are TRBV28 and TRBJ2-3; 7 nucleotides match TRBD2. The trim removed 7 bases at V and 2 bases at J, leaving 9 bases unmatched. Germline V lookup: CDR1 MDHEN, CDR2 SYDVKM. The CDR3 extends over 15 amino acids. The CDR3, as DNA: TGTGCCAGCACCTCCGGGGGGACCTACACAGATACGCAGTATTTT. This sequence encodes CASTSGGTYTDTQYF.

V usage is TRBV28 and J usage is TRBJ2-5; D not resolved. CDR1 is MDHEN and CDR2 is SYDVKM in the germline V gene. This CDR3 has 14 residues. Trimming stripped 3 bases from V and 2 bases from J, with 10 bases between. CDR3 in amino acids: CASSFVGFQETQYF. CDR3 nucleotide sequence: TGTGCCAGCAGTTTTGTAGGGTTTCAAGAGACCCAGTACTTC.

About this clonotype itself: A much larger clone differs by one base, so this may be a read error. This sequence joins TRBV4-2 and TRBJ1-2; 7 bases are a match to TRBD1. Looked up from germline, CDR1 is LGHNA and CDR2 is YNFKEQ. CDR3 length: 15 residues. The chain's CDR3 is CASSPTGTASYGCTF. CDR3 bases: TGTGCCAGCAGCCCCACCGGGACAGCGTCCTATGGCTGCACCTTC.

Comment on this clonotype: The CDR3 carries no conserved terminal phenylalanine or tryptophan, so it likely arises from a read error. V and J are TRBV11-2 and TRBJ2-7; the D gene could be TRBD1 or TRBD2 (6 bases each). CDR1 and CDR2 (germline): SGHAT, FQNNGV. The CDR3 consists of 15 residues. The V end lost 6 bases, the J end lost 5 bases, and 20 bases lay between the germline ends. CDR3: CASSSGGGAADEQYI. In nucleotides, the CDR3 is TGTGCCAGCAGTTCCGGGGGCGGGGCGGCCGACGAGCAGTACATC.

The rearrangement uses TRBV12-3 or TRBV12-4 and TRBJ1-1; no firm D call. V shed 10 bases and J shed 1 base, with 13 bases lying between them. CDR3 length equals 13 residues. DNA for the CDR3: TGTGCCAACAGCGTCAGGCAGAACACTGAAGCTTTCTTT. It codes for CANSVRQNTEAFF.

In regard to this clonotype: A much larger clone differs from this one at a single base, so this may be a read error. The chain is built from TRBV6-1 and TRBJ1-2; D remains unclear. The CDR3 is 15 amino acids. The germline CDR1 and CDR2 sequences are MNHNS and SASEGT. The CDR3 nucleotides read TGTGCCAGCAGTGAATCCCAGGCACGGGTCTATGACTACACCTTC. It codes for CASSESQARVYDYTF.

The table lists this clonotype with a count of one. A much larger clone lies one base from this, so it may be a read error. Since the CDR3 does not end with the conserved phenylalanine or tryptophan, this likely comes from a read error. The CDR3 region is CASSPNRGTEAFL. The CDR3 region has the DNA TGTGCCAGCAGTCCAAACCGGGGCACTGAAGCTTTCCTT. This rearrangement joins TRBV12-3 or TRBV12-4 to TRBJ1-1; D is unresolved. CDR3 length: 13 residues. Trimming removed 5 bases at V and 4 bases at J, with 11 bases between.

This clonotype has at least ten counts. The chain combines TRBV29-1 with TRBJ1-5, with 8 nucleotides matching TRBD1. The V gene end was trimmed by 4 bases and the J gene end by 1 base; junction bases not matched to a gene: 3. Germline assignment: CDR1 SQVTM and CDR2 ANQGSEA. The CDR3 is 14 amino acids. CDR3 nucleotide sequence: TGCAGCGTTGGGACAGGGACAAGCAATCAGCCCCAGCATTTT. Amino acids: CSVGTGTSNQPQHF.

This clonotype appeared a few times. The chain joins TRBV6-2 or TRBV6-3 to TRBJ2-7; D possibly corresponds to TRBD1 (5 bases). Trimming stripped 5 bases from V and 6 bases from J, with 17 bases between. This CDR3 comprises 14 residues. The germline CDR1 and CDR2 sequences are MNHEY and SVGEGT. The CDR3: CASSEPSGRGEQYF. CDR3 DNA sequence: TGTGCCAGCAGTGAACCATCAGGGCGCGGCGAGCAGTACTTC.

Notes on this clonotype: A read error may account for a junction end that differs from germline. The chain carries TRBV6-1 and TRBJ2-7; D is perhaps TRBD1 (6 bases). CDR3 length equals 15 residues. The germline gives CDR1 MNHNS, CDR2 SASEGT. The CDR3 here is CTSSAPDRAFYEQYF. In DNA form, the CDR3 reads TGTACCAGCAGTGCTCCGGACAGAGCCTTCTACGAGCAGTACTTC.

Many counts were recorded for this clonotype. This sequence joins TRBV29-1 and TRBJ2-3; D may be TRBD2 (5 bases). There are 12 residues in the CDR3. CDR1 SQVTM and CDR2 ANQGSEA come from the germline V gene. Trimming shortened V by 4 bases and J by 3 bases, and 8 bases separated the two germline ends. CDR3 loop: CSVVRGTDTQYF. The CDR3 nucleotides read TGCAGCGTTGTCCGGGGTACAGATACGCAGTATTTT.

As concerns this clonotype: A much larger clone differs by one base, so this may be a read error. The chain carries TRBV5-4 and TRBJ2-1; maybe TRBD1 (6 bases). Trimming cost V 4 bases and J 9 bases, with 17 bases left between them. This CDR3 is 14 amino acids long. Germline lookup yields CDR1 SGHNT and CDR2 YYREEE (reference sequence). CDR3: CASSINRDISEQFF. For the CDR3, the DNA is TGTGCCAGCAGCATAAACAGGGATATTAGTGAGCAGTTCTTC.

In regard to this clonotype: This CDR3 fails to terminate in the conserved phenylalanine or tryptophan, so it likely reflects a read error. The chain combines TRBV29-1 with TRBJ2-1; 7 bases match TRBD1. The CDR3 loop spans 13 amino acids. Germline V gene sequence: CDR1 SQVTM, CDR2 ANQGSEA. The CDR3 sequence: CSVEQGYVGEQFL. The CDR3 nucleotides read TGCAGTGTCGAACAGGGGTACGTGGGTGAGCAGTTCTTA.

This clonotype occurred many times. This chain joins TRBV5-4 and TRBJ2-5; D not resolved. Trimming took 4 bases from V and 2 from J, leaving 9 bases between them. This CDR3 region has 13 residues. CDR1 is SGHNT and CDR2 is YYREEE in the germline V gene (reference sequence). The DNA for the CDR3 is TGTGCCAGCAGCCCCACCCCACAAGAGACCCAGTACTTC. Protein product: CASSPTPQETQYF.

Notes on this clonotype: Just one base apart from a much larger clone, this may be a read error. This chain joins TRBV29-1 and TRBJ1-1, with D maybe TRBD1 (5 bases). Germline lookup yields CDR1 SQVTM and CDR2 ANQGSEA. The CDR3 totals 12 residues. Here the CDR3 reads CSVRDGNTEASF. The DNA of the CDR3 is TGCAGCGTCCGGGACGGGAACACTGAAGCTTCCTTT.

V is TRBV2 and J is TRBJ1-5; possible D gene TRBD1, 5 bases. This CDR3 comprises 13 residues. In germline, CDR1 is SNHLY, CDR2 FYNNEI. V dropped 4 bases and J dropped 9 bases, with 13 bases sitting between them. CDR3 residues: CASSAGSDRPQHF. The CDR3 DNA follows: TGTGCCAGCAGTGCAGGGAGCGATCGGCCCCAGCATTTT.

Note on this clonotype: It may be a read error: a sequence one base away is much more abundant. CDR3 nucleotides: TGTGCCAGCAGCCCTCTCGGCCCACCCCTCCACTTT. Protein product: CASSPLGPPLHF. This chain links TRBV7-9 with TRBJ1-6; D is ambiguous. The germline CDR1 and CDR2 sequences are SEHNR and FQNEAQ (reference sequence). The CDR3 covers 12 residues. The germline V and J ends were trimmed by 5 bases and 11 bases, with 10 bases remaining between them.

In regard to this clonotype: The junction departs from the called germline gene at one end, perhaps through a read error. V and J are TRBV7-9 and TRBJ1-2; no reliable D call. The CDR3 contains 12 residues. Germline V CDR1 and CDR2: SEHNR, FQNEAQ (reference sequence). The DNA for the CDR3 is TGTGTCAGCAGCTTAGCTAACTATGGCTACACCTTC. Its translation: CVSSLANYGYTF.

Concerning this clonotype: One junction end disagrees with the germline gene, perhaps due to a read error. This sequence joins TRBV11-2 and TRBJ1-2; D is ambiguous. This CDR3 has 14 residues. Per germline, CDR1 SGHAT and CDR2 FQNNGV. CDR3: CTSSPWTPGSGCTF. CDR3 bases: TGTACCAGCAGCCCTTGGACGCCGGGAAGTGGCTGCACCTTC.

Turning to this clonotype: With a much larger clone just one base away, this may be a read error. The chain recombines TRBV29-1 with TRBJ1-2, with a weak D call TRBD1 (5 bases). V gave up 7 bases and J gave up 6 bases, with 21 bases separating them. Germline CDR1 SQVTM, CDR2 ANQGSEA. This CDR3 has 14 residues. This CDR3 reads CSGSLSPGPDGYTF. CDR3 coding DNA: TGCAGCGGTTCATTAAGTCCGGGGCCGGATGGCTACACCTTC.

Worth noting for this clonotype: Relative to the germline gene, one junction end is altered; a read error may explain this. The CDR3 coding sequence is TGTGCCAGCAGCTCCTCGAGGGGGGGGAGCGCAGATATGCAGTATTTT. It encodes CASSSSRGGSADMQYF. The V gene is TRBV11-2, the J gene TRBJ2-3, with D perhaps TRBD2 (7 bases). CDR1 is SGHAT and CDR2 is FQNNGV in the germline V gene. CDR3 length: 16 residues.